Reported below is one T cell receptor beta chain. This sample was included in a study of blood T cell repertoires in COVID-19. In germline, CDR1 is MNHEY, CDR2 SVGEGT. The CDR3 length is 13 residues. Germline trimming cut 5 bases from V and 4 bases from J; bases unmatched to any gene: 3. Produced via immunoSEQ multiplex PCR; TCRdb's table is partial and in-frame only. The sample yields around 170,000 clones, around 84% seen once. The sample comprised peripheral blood. The clonotype originates from a man aged 45-60 years with active or convalescent COVID-19. J is TRBJ1-2 and V is TRBV6-2 or TRBV6-3; 8 nucleotides match TRBD1. The CDR3 coding sequence is TGTGCCAGCAGTCGGGACAGGATCTATGGCTACACCTTC. Protein product: CASSRDRIYGYTF.